This T cell receptor beta chain emerged from a study of cytomegalovirus exposure and HLA in healthy donors. Study conclusions and caveats: Common viral pathogens seemed, in a later analysis, to connect with several of the most significant clusters. Available immune exposure information covered CMV serostatus only. Associated with cytomegalovirus, according to the listing, were 150 to 200 TCR beta chains.

CDR3 length: 15 amino acids. Germline trimming cut 4 bases from V and 6 bases from J; bases unmatched to any gene: 8. CDR1 and CDR2 from the germline V gene are SEHNR and FQNEAQ (reference sequence). Worth noting for this clone: Its matching antigen is unknown.

The PCR was carried out with 60 Vbeta primers and 13 Jbeta primers. Data came from immunoSEQ multiplex PCR; TCRdb stores just in-frame clones and leaves some out. The repertoire includes 150,000 to 190,000 clones, approximately 81% of them detected once, and 2.3% sits in the top ten. The source is a woman younger than 35 in good health and CMV-seronegative. Input material: PBMCs. The rearrangement links TRBV7-9 to TRBJ2-1; TRBD1 matches at 8 bases. CDR3 protein: CASSSNQDRVNEQFF. DNA of the CDR3: TGTGCCAGCAGCTCCAATCAGGACAGGGTCAATGAGCAGTTCTTC.